The 15 T cell receptor beta chains presented below share a single source sample, sequenced in a study of OX40 agonist ivuxolimab in advanced cancers. The table came from immunoSEQ multiplex PCR; TCRdb's copy has only in-frame clones and leaves some out. The sample yields about 88,000 clones, around 85% seen once. Source: CD4+ or CD8+ T cells sorted from blood, taken in a trial of the OX40 agonist ivuxolimab. These receptors were collected from an adult with an advanced solid tumor such as melanoma, head and neck, liver or kidney cancer.

The chain links TRBV10-3 to TRBJ2-5; 7 bases align to TRBD1. CDR1 ENHRY and CDR2 SYGVKD come from the germline V gene. Trimming cost V 2 bases and J 2 bases; bases outside gene matches: 8. The CDR3 loop spans 16 amino acids. This chain's CDR3 is CAISEPGRTGQETQYF. CDR3 coding DNA: TGTGCCATCAGTGAGCCGGGCCGGACAGGTCAAGAGACCCAGTACTTC.

The genes are TRBV7-3 and TRBJ2-1; 9 nucleotides line up with TRBD2. The V and J ends lost 5 bases and 6 bases, in that order; junction bases with no gene match: 11. Germline V gene lookup returns CDR1 SGHTA and CDR2 FQGTGA. The CDR3 length is 16 residues. CDR3 amino acids: CASSQGAGGPTNEQFF. CDR3 in DNA: TGTGCCAGCAGCCAAGGGGCGGGAGGGCCTACCAATGAGCAGTTCTTC.

The gene calls are TRBV4-3 and TRBJ2-1, with D hard to call. Trimming removed 0 bases from V and 2 bases from J, with 5 bases in between. Germline CDR1 is LGHNA and CDR2 is YSLEER. The CDR3 has 14 residues. CDR3 sequence (DNA): TGCGCCAGCAGCCAAGATTTTACCTACAATGAGCAGTTCTTC. Encoded protein: CASSQDFTYNEQFF.

V is TRBV9 and J is TRBJ2-4, with 13 bases matching TRBD2. The CDR3 is 17 residues long. V lost 3 bases to trimming and J lost 9 bases; unmatched junction nucleotides: 12. Germline loops: CDR1 SGDLS, CDR2 YYNGEE. The DNA of the CDR3 is TGTGCCAGCAGCGAGGGGAAAACTAGCGGGAGGGGGGTCATTCAGTACTTC. It is translated as CASSEGKTSGRGVIQYF. The whole variable domain, remainder taken from reference TRBV9 and TRBJ2-4, is DSGVTQTPKHLITATGQRVTLRCSPRSGDLSVYWYQQSLDQGLQFLIQYYNGEERAKGNILERFSAQQFPDLHSELNLSSLELGDSALYFCASSEGKTSGRGVIQYFGAGTRLSVL.

The V call is TRBV27, the J call TRBJ1-2, with D perhaps matching TRBD1 (6 bases). The CDR3 is 14 residues long. V dropped 6 bases and J dropped 2 bases, with 13 bases sitting between them. Germline CDR1 is MNHEY and CDR2 is SMNVEV (reference sequence). The CDR3 DNA follows: TGTGCCAGCAGCCGTCTCGACAGGAACTATGGCTACACCTTC. Its protein is CASSRLDRNYGYTF.

The gene calls are TRBV28 and TRBJ2-2, with 8 nucleotides matching TRBD2. The CDR3 runs 15 residues. The germline V gene has CDR1 MDHEN and CDR2 SYDVKM. J was trimmed by 4 bases and V by 6 bases; bases with no gene match: 7. The CDR3 is CASRLAGSGTGELFF. The DNA for the CDR3 is TGTGCCAGCAGGCTAGCGGGTTCTGGCACCGGGGAGCTGTTTTTT.

The chain is built from TRBV5-1 and TRBJ2-1; D perhaps matches TRBD2 (6 bases). Deletions cut 4 bases from V and 1 base from J, with 12 bases between. This CDR3 has 15 residues. Germline loops: CDR1 SGHRS, CDR2 YFSETQ. CDR3 sequence (DNA): TGCGCCAGCAGCCCGACGGGGGTTTCCTACAATGAGCAGTTCTTC. The encoded protein is CASSPTGVSYNEQFF.

The V call is TRBV27, the J call TRBJ1-3; D not certain. Germline CDR1 and CDR2: MNHEY and SMNVEV (reference sequence). Trimming stripped 4 bases from V and 2 bases from J, with 6 bases between. The length of the CDR3 is 13 residues. CDR3: CASSYGPGNTIYF. The CDR3, as DNA: TGTGCCAGCAGTTATGGCCCTGGAAACACCATATATTTT.

The genes are TRBV19 and TRBJ2-7, with 10 bases fitting TRBD1. The germline gives CDR1 LNHDA, CDR2 SQIVND (reference sequence). The CDR3 runs 15 residues. V shed 5 bases, J shed 5 bases, and the junction held 9 bases outside the gene matches. DNA for the CDR3: TGTGCCAGTAGTCCTATAGGGACAGGGGACCACGAGCAGTACTTC. Its translation is CASSPIGTGDHEQYF.

This chain connects TRBV19 to TRBJ1-4; D might be TRBD1 (6 bases). Per germline, CDR1 LNHDA and CDR2 SQIVND (reference sequence). The CDR3 has 15 amino acids. V dropped 1 base and J dropped 7 bases, with 13 bases sitting between them. The CDR3 sequence is CASSIGGTGSEKLFF. CDR3 DNA: TGTGCCAGTAGTATAGGAGGAACAGGGAGTGAAAAACTGTTTTTT.

CDR3: CASLGTGGNRNQPQHF. The CDR3 bases are TGTGCCAGCTTGGGGACAGGGGGTAATCGCAATCAGCCCCAGCATTTT. This sequence joins TRBV28 and TRBJ1-5, with TRBD1 identical over 11 bases. The germline V gene has CDR1 MDHEN and CDR2 SYDVKM. The CDR3 is made up of 16 amino acids. V lost 8 bases, J lost 2 bases, and 8 bases stayed unmatched.

J is TRBJ2-3 and V is TRBV5-1, with 8 bases lining up with TRBD2. This CDR3 spans 16 amino acids. Germline V gene lookup returns CDR1 SGHRS and CDR2 YFSETQ. Unmatched junction bases numbered 7, after V lost 3 bases and J lost 1 base. In DNA form, the CDR3 reads TGCGCCAGCAGCTGGGGAGCGGGGGATGGCACAGATACGCAGTATTTT. Amino acid sequence: CASSWGAGDGTDTQYF.

This rearrangement joins TRBV30 to TRBJ2-5; D perhaps matches TRBD1 (5 bases). V was clipped by 0 bases and J by 2 bases, with 13 bases between them. The length of the CDR3 is 15 residues. The germline CDR1 and CDR2 sequences are GTSNPN and SVGIG (reference sequence). CDR3 in DNA: TGTGCCTGGAGTGTGTCAGGGCCTGTACAAGAGACCCAGTACTTC. Protein sequence: CAWSVSGPVQETQYF.

The gene calls are TRBV18 and TRBJ2-7; the D gene is possibly TRBD1 (5 bases). Trimming pared 5 bases from V and 3 bases from J, leaving 11 bases between. This CDR3 region has 13 residues. Germline V gene data show CDR1 as KGHSH and CDR2 as LQKENI. The CDR3 loop reads CASSGAPNYEQYV. The CDR3 DNA sequence: TGTGCCAGCTCAGGGGCCCCCAACTACGAGCAGTACGTC.

The chain has TRBV2 and TRBJ1-4; 7 nucleotides align to TRBD1. V gave up 8 bases and J gave up 8 bases; unmatched junction bases: 14. The germline V gene encodes CDR1 SNHLY and CDR2 FYNNEI. The CDR3 totals 15 residues. This chain's CDR3 is CASSLGGQGGEKLFF. The CDR3 bases are TGTGCCAGCTCCCTAGGCGGCCAGGGGGGCGAAAAACTGTTTTTT.